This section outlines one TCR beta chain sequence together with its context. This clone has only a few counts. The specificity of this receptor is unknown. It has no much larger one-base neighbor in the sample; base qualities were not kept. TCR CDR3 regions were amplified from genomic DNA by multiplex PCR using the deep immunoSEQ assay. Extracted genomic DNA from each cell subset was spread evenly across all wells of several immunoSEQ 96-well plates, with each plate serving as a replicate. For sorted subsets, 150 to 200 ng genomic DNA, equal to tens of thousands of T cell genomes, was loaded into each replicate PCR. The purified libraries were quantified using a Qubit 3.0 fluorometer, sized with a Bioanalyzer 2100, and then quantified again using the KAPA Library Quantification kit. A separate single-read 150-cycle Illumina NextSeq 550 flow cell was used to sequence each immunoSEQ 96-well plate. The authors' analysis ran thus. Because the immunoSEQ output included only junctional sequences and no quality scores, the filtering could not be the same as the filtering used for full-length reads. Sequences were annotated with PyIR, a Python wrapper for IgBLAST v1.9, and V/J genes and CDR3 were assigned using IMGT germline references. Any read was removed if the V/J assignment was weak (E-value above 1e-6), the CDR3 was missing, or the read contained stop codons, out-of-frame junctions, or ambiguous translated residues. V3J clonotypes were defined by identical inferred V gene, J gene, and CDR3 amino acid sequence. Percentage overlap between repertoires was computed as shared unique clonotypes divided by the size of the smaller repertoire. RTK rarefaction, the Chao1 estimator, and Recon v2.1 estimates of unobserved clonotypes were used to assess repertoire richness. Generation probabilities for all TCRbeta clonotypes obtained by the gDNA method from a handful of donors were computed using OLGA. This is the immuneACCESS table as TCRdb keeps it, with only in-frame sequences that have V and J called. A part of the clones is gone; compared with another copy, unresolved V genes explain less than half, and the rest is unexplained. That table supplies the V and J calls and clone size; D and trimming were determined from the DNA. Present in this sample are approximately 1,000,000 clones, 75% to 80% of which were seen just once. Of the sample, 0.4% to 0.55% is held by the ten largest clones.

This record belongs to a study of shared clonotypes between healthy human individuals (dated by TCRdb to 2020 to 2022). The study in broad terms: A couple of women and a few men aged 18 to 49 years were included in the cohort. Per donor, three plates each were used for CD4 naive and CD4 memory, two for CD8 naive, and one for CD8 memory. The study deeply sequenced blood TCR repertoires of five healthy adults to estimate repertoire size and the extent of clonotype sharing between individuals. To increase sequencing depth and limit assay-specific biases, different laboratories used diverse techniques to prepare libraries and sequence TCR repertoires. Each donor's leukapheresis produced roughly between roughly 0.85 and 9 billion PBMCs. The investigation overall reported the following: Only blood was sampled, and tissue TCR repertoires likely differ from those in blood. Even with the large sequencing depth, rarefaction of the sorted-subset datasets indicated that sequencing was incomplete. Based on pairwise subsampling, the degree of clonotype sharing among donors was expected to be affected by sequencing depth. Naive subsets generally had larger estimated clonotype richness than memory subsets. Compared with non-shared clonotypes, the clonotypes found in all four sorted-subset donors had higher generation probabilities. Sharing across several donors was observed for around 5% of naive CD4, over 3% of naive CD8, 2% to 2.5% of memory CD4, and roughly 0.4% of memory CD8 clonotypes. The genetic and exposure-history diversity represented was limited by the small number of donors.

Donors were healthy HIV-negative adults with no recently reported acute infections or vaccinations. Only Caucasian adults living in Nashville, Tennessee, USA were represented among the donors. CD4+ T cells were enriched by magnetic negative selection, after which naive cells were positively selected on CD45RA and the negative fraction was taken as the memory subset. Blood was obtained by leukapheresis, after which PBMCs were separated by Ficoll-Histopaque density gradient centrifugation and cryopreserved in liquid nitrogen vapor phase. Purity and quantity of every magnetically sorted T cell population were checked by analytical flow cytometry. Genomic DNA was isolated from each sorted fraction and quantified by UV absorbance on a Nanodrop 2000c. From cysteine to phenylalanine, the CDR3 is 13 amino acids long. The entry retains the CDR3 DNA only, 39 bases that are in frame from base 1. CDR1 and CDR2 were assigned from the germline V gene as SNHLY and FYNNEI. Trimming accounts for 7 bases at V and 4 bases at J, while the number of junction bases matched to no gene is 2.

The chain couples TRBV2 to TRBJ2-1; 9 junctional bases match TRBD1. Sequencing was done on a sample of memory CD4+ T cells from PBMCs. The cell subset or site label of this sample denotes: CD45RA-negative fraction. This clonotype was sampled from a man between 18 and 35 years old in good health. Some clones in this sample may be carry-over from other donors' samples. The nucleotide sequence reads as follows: TGTGCCAGCAAAGGACAGGGGTACAATGAGCAGTTCTTC. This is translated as CASKGQGYNEQFF.